This T cell receptor (beta chain) was captured by sequencing in a study of blood T cell repertoires in COVID-19 (dated by TCRdb to the early 2020s). About the investigation overall: The collaborator samples originated in the United States, Italy and Spain and spanned the acute and convalescent phases of COVID-19. The prospective study material was composed of cDNA or gDNA derived from T cells, B-cell-depleted T cells, or PBMCs. Subjects who had been exposed to COVID-19, were actively infected with it, or had recovered from it provided the deeply sampled blood TCRbeta repertoires that made up the dataset. The repertoires were released in a freely available public database intended as a resource for research on the immune response to SARS-CoV-2. The samples were drawn from two sources: the first 160 participants of the ongoing ImmuneRACE study, and over 950 subjects contributed by 6 global collaborators. Nearly every sample came with metadata listing a de-identified subject ID, COVID-19 status, age in years and sex. Where available, HLA class I and class II types were obtained from metadata supplied by the sample provider rather than from assay-based typing.

The immunoSEQ Assay, a bias-controlled multiplex PCR, was used to amplify TCRbeta CDR3 regions from genomic DNA. As for how the authors treated the data: The number of nucleated cells in each sample was estimated by amplification of reference gene primers within the assay. To quantify the absolute abundance of each unique TCRbeta CDR3 rearrangement, sequence reads were collapsed and filtered. For each sample, productive Simpson clonality was calculated as the square root of Simpson's diversity index over productive rearrangements. Imported from immuneACCESS, the table was reduced by TCRdb to in-frame sequences with V and J called. These copies leave out some clones; in studies compared against another copy, an unresolved V gene accounts for under half, and the cause of the remainder is not known. V, J and clone size derive from that table, while D and trimming were established from the DNA sequence. In all, the sample holds some 200,000 clones, and 85% to 90% of those were seen once. Around 3.2% of the sample is taken by the ten largest.

Notes on this clone: It has no known antigen specificity. No much larger clone exists at a distance of one base, and base qualities are not known.

As encoded in the germline V gene (reference sequence), CDR1 is LGHDT while CDR2 is YNNKEL. Germline trimming: 8 bases from V, 7 bases from J; junction bases outside gene matches: 8. From its cysteine to its phenylalanine, the CDR3 spans 14 amino acids. CDR3 DNA only is kept here, 42 bases in frame from base 1. Participants in the prospective study were enrolled through a virtual design, were aged roughly 18 to 100 years, and lived in roughly 26 United States geographic areas. Cohort assignment in the prospective study relied on participant-reported clinical history from a screening survey and a study questionnaire. Each participant in the prospective study had whole blood, serum and a nasopharyngeal or oropharyngeal swab collected by mobile phlebotomists. Prospective study participants could optionally give additional blood draws and questionnaires over an approximately 2-month period. Before DNA extraction, prospective study blood samples were shipped either frozen or at room temperature.

What the research found in general, with its limitations: The amount of clinical and demographic metadata varied by source and participant and was provided uncurated.

This receptor was identified in a woman younger than 35 in a cohort exposed to, infected with or recovered from COVID-19 (not recorded which). Input material: PBMCs or T cells enriched from blood (not recorded which). Rearrangement joined TRBV3-1 (or the pseudogene TRBV3-2) to TRBJ1-4, with TRBD1 identical over 9 junction bases. The sequenced DNA is TGTGCCAGCGCCTGGACAGGGGAGCGTGAAAAACTGTTTTTT. Its amino acids are CASAWTGEREKLFF.